Below, 21 T cell receptor beta chains from the same sample are listed, as sequenced in a study of cytomegalovirus exposure and HLA in healthy donors. Amplification used 60 Vbeta primers and 13 Jbeta primers. Assay used: immunoSEQ multiplex PCR; TCRdb lists only in-frame clones, some missing. Of roughly 120,000 clones in the sample, around 80% were seen once. Source material: PBMCs. All receptors derive from a young man in good health and CMV-seronegative.

V and J are TRBV28 and TRBJ1-5, with D unclear. CDR1 and CDR2 (germline): MDHEN, SYDVKM. This CDR3 contains 15 residues. V was shortened by 7 bases and J by 1 base, with 14 bases between the two germline ends. The CDR3 nucleotides are TGTGCCAGCATCATAACGGCCGGGAGCAATCAGCCCCAGCATTTT. As protein: CASIITAGSNQPQHF.

The rearrangement links TRBV25-1 to TRBJ2-7; maybe TRBD2 (6 bases). CDR1 is MGHDK and CDR2 is SYGVNS in the germline V gene. Trimming took 8 bases from V and 3 from J, leaving 23 bases between them. This CDR3 is built from 16 residues. This CDR3 is CASAPIGRERSYEQYF. For the CDR3, the DNA is TGTGCCAGCGCCCCAATAGGTCGGGAGCGTAGCTACGAGCAGTACTTC.

The rearrangement joins TRBV28 to TRBJ1-6, with TRBD1 as a possible D gene (6 bases). This CDR3 is built from 14 residues. In germline, CDR1 is MDHEN, CDR2 SYDVKM. V was clipped by 5 bases and J by 7 bases, with 12 bases between them. The DNA of the CDR3 is TGTGCCAGCAGTCCTGGGACAAAGAATTCACCCCTCCACTTT. Translated: CASSPGTKNSPLHF.

This clone was counted a few times. This chain joins TRBV7-9 and TRBJ1-1; perhaps TRBD1 as D (6 bases). Germline CDR1 SEHNR, CDR2 FQNEAQ (reference sequence). Trimming took off 2 bases at V and 3 bases at J, with 10 bases between the two ends. The length of the CDR3 is 14 residues. The CDR3 sequence is CASSLQGSDTEAFF. The CDR3 bases are TGTGCCAGCAGCTTACAGGGGAGTGACACTGAAGCTTTCTTT. The whole variable domain, filled in from reference TRBV7-9 and TRBJ1-1, reads DTGVSQNPRHKITKRGQNVTFRCDPISEHNRLYWYRQTLGQGPEFLTYFQNEAQLEKSRLLSDRFSAERPKGSFSTLEIQRTEQGDSAMYLCASSLQGSDTEAFFGQGTRLTVV.

This rearrangement joins TRBV5-1 to TRBJ2-1; D not resolved. CDR1 SGHRS and CDR2 YFSETQ come from the germline V gene. V was shortened by 0 bases and J by 3 bases, with 13 bases between the two germline ends. The CDR3 runs 16 residues. The CDR3 DNA follows: TGCGCCAGCAGCTTGGATCGGCAGGTAGGCTACAATGAGCAGTTCTTC. This translates into CASSLDRQVGYNEQFF.

V gene TRBV19 combines with J gene TRBJ1-2, with 8 bases aligning to TRBD1. The germline gives CDR1 LNHDA, CDR2 SQIVND (reference sequence). The length of the CDR3 is 14 residues. The V segment lost 6 bases and the J segment 6 bases; nucleotides outside the gene matches: 9. The CDR3 nucleotides read TGTGCCAGTAGGGACAGGGCTCTGGATCATGGCTACACCTTC. Translating it yields CASRDRALDHGYTF. Supplemented by reference TRBV19 and TRBJ1-2, the full variable domain reads DGGITQSPKYLFRKEGQNVTLSCEQNLNHDAMYWYRQDPGQGLRLIYYSQIVNDFQKGDIAEGYSVSREKKESFPLTVTSAQKNPTAFYLCASRDRALDHGYTFGSGTRLTVV.

V is TRBV10-3 and J is TRBJ1-2; TRBD1 is a possible D gene (5 bases). Germline V lookup: CDR1 ENHRY, CDR2 SYGVKD. The CDR3 loop spans 13 amino acids. Trimming pared 0 bases from V and 3 bases from J, leaving 5 bases between. CDR3 sequence (DNA): TGTGCCATCAGTGAGTCAGGGGACTATGGCTACACCTTC. This encodes CAISESGDYGYTF.

This clone was seen a handful of times. This chain joins TRBV7-2 and TRBJ1-5; D is undetermined. Germline V gives CDR1 SGHTA, CDR2 FQGNSA. The CDR3 extends over 12 amino acids. Trimming stripped 5 bases from V and 4 bases from J, with 6 bases between. The CDR3 here is CASSAQNQPQHF. DNA of the CDR3: TGTGCCAGCAGCGCCCAGAATCAGCCCCAGCATTTT.

The sample holds one count of this clone. The chain combines TRBV19 with TRBJ1-5, with D possibly being TRBD1 (5 bases). Trimming left V 7 bases short and J 5 bases short, with 12 bases between. Germline assignment: CDR1 LNHDA and CDR2 SQIVND (reference sequence). The CDR3 has 13 residues. CDR3 DNA sequence: TGTGCCAGTATGGATCGGGGGTATCAGCCCCAGCATTTT. Amino acid sequence: CASMDRGYQPQHF.

The CDR3: CSYSGTGSIETQYF. In DNA form, the CDR3 reads TGCAGCTACTCCGGGACAGGGAGCATCGAGACCCAGTACTTC. J is TRBJ2-5 and V is TRBV29-1; 9 nucleotides line up with TRBD1. Germline CDR1 is SQVTM and CDR2 is ANQGSEA. The CDR3 spans 14 residues. V trimming: 8 bases; J trimming: 5 bases; junction bases outside the gene matches: 12. Filled out from reference TRBV29-1 and TRBJ2-5, the complete variable domain reads SAVISQKPSRDICQRGTSLTIQCQVDSQVTMMFWYRQQPGQSLTLIATANQGSEATYESGFVIDKFPISRPNLTFSTLTVSNMSPEDSSIYLCSYSGTGSIETQYFGPGTRLLVL.

CDR3 amino acids: CASSENYEQYF. CDR3 bases: TGTGCCAGCAGTGAGAACTACGAGCAGTACTTC. This chain links TRBV28 with TRBJ2-7; D is uncertain. Trimming took off 5 bases at V and 3 bases at J, with 5 bases between the two ends. CDR3 length: 11 residues. Germline V gives CDR1 MDHEN, CDR2 SYDVKM.

This clone was seen only a few times. The gene calls are TRBV5-6 and TRBJ2-5; D remains unclear. The end of the DNA fits TRBJ2-7 better, so the J call may be wrong. Per the germline V gene, CDR1 is SGHDT and CDR2 is YYEEEE. The CDR3 is made up of 13 amino acids. CDR3 protein: CASSPRISYEQYF. DNA of the CDR3: TGTGCCAGCAGCCCGAGGATATCCTACGAGCAGTACTTC.

The chain combines TRBV10-2 with TRBJ2-2, with a possible D match to TRBD1 (5 bases). The V gene lost 3 bases and the J gene lost 5 bases, with 10 bases spanning the gap. Looked up from germline, CDR1 is WSHSY and CDR2 is SAAADI. This CDR3 spans 14 amino acids. The CDR3: CASSDQGWTGELFF. DNA for the CDR3: TGCGCCAGCAGTGACCAGGGCTGGACCGGGGAGCTGTTTTTT.

V usage is TRBV25-1 and J usage is TRBJ1-4; 10 bases are shared with TRBD1. From germline, CDR1 is MGHDK and CDR2 SYGVNS. With 6 bases clipped from V and 0 bases from J, the junction kept 4 bases outside the gene matches. This CDR3 region has 16 residues. Here the CDR3 DNA reads TGTGCCAGCAGCGGGACAGGGGTCGCAACTAATGAAAAACTGTTTTTT. Its protein is CASSGTGVATNEKLFF. The full variable domain, completed using reference TRBV25-1 and TRBJ1-4, is EADIYQTPRYLVIGTGKKITLECSQTMGHDKMYWYQQDPGMELHLIHYSYGVNSTEKGDLSSESTVSRIRTEHFPLTLESARPSHTSQYLCASSGTGVATNEKLFFGSGTQLSVL.

The chain combines TRBV28 with TRBJ2-7; a possible D gene is TRBD2 (6 bases). Germline-derived CDR1 and CDR2 are MDHEN and SYDVKM. The CDR3 sequence is 15 residues long. Trimming took 6 bases from V and 2 from J, leaving 17 bases between them. The DNA of the CDR3 is TGTGCCAGCAGCCTCCGGGACGGGGGAACCTACGAGCAGTACTTC. Residues: CASSLRDGGTYEQYF.

This chain joins TRBV5-1 and TRBJ2-5; 13 nucleotides agree with TRBD2. After removal of 0 bases from V and 3 bases from J, the junction contained 5 bases not matched to a gene. The germline CDR1 and CDR2 sequences are SGHRS and YFSETQ. The CDR3 sequence is 17 residues long. CDR3 amino acids: CASSLASGTSGEETQYF. The CDR3 coding sequence is TGCGCCAGCAGCTTGGCCTCCGGGACTAGCGGGGAAGAGACCCAGTACTTC.

J is TRBJ1-2 and V is TRBV2; 9 bases are shared with TRBD1. The CDR3 loop spans 16 amino acids. The J segment lost 0 bases and the V segment lost 4 bases, leaving 6 bases of the junction unmatched. Germline CDR1 reads SNHLY; CDR2 reads FYNNEI. The DNA of the CDR3 is TGTGCCAGCAGTGGGGGGACAGGGACCGCTAACTATGGCTACACCTTC. It is translated as CASSGGTGTANYGYTF.

This chain joins TRBV7-2 and TRBJ1-5, with a weak D call TRBD1 (6 bases). The CDR3 is 14 amino acids. Germline V lookup: CDR1 SGHTA, CDR2 FQGNSA. V lost 3 bases and J lost 4, with 10 bases in between. The CDR3 coding sequence is TGTGCCAGCAGCTTTCAGGGGTTAAATCAGCCCCAGCATTTT. Protein sequence: CASSFQGLNQPQHF.

The chain carries TRBV18 and TRBJ1-6, with 9 nucleotides matching TRBD1. The CDR3 sequence is 15 residues long. J was trimmed by 6 bases and V by 3 bases; bases with no gene match: 3. CDR1 and CDR2 (germline): KGHSH, LQKENI. CDR3 sequence reads: CASSPGTGINSPLHF. The CDR3 DNA sequence: TGTGCCAGCTCACCGGGGACAGGGATTAATTCACCCCTCCACTTT.

The CDR3 is CASSKGQGVDGYTF. The CDR3 nucleotides read TGTGCCAGCAGCAAGGGACAGGGGGTCGATGGCTACACCTTC. The chain links TRBV7-9 to TRBJ1-2, with 11 positions matching TRBD1. This CDR3 region has 14 residues. The germline CDR1 and CDR2 sequences are SEHNR and FQNEAQ (reference sequence). V was clipped by 5 bases and J by 6 bases; unmatched bases: 5.

This chain connects TRBV5-1 to TRBJ1-1; 8 positions match TRBD1. Germline V gives CDR1 SGHRS, CDR2 YFSETQ. The CDR3 runs to 16 residues. J lost 0 bases, V lost 3 bases, and 7 bases had no gene match. The CDR3 region is CASSSTGGRMNTEAFF. The CDR3 bases are TGCGCCAGCAGCTCTACAGGGGGAAGAATGAACACTGAAGCTTTCTTT.